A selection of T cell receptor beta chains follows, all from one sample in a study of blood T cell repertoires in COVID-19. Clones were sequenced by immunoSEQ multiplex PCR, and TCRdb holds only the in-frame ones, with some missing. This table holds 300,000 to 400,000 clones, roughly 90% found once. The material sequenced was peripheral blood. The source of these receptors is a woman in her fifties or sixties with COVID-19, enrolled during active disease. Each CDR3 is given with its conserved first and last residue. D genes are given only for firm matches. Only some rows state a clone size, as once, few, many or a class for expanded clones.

cdr3_nt: TGCGCCAGCCGACAGGGACGAGGCGAGCAGTACTTC; cdr3_aa: CASRQGRGEQYF; clone_size: NA; v_call: TRBV5-1; d_call: TRBD1; j_call: TRBJ2-7
cdr3_nt: TGTGCCAGCAGCTTGAGACGACAGGGGAACACTGAAGCTTTCTTT; cdr3_aa: CASSLRRQGNTEAFF; clone_size: few; v_call: TRBV5-4; d_call: TRBD1; j_call: TRBJ1-1
cdr3_nt: TGTGCCAGCAGCCCCGAGACATATACCTACGAGCAGTACTTC; cdr3_aa: CASSPETYTYEQYF; clone_size: NA; v_call: TRBV7-8; d_call: NA; j_call: TRBJ2-7
cdr3_nt: TGTGCCAGTAGTACGGGGACAGGCGGGTACACTGAAGCTTTCTTT; cdr3_aa: CASSTGTGGYTEAFF; clone_size: NA; v_call: TRBV19; d_call: TRBD1; j_call: TRBJ1-1
cdr3_nt: TGTGCCAGCAGCCACCTAGGCAGCAATCAGCCCCAGCATTTT; cdr3_aa: CASSHLGSNQPQHF; clone_size: NA; v_call: TRBV5-5; d_call: NA; j_call: TRBJ1-5
cdr3_nt: TGTGCCAGCAGCCTGGGACAGGTCGGCTCTGGAAACACCATATATTTT; cdr3_aa: CASSLGQVGSGNTIYF; clone_size: NA; v_call: TRBV5-5; d_call: TRBD1; j_call: TRBJ1-3
cdr3_nt: TGCGCCAGCAGCTTGCTACGGACCGGGGAGGGCGAAGCTTTCTTT; cdr3_aa: CASSLLRTGEGEAFF; clone_size: NA; v_call: TRBV5-1; d_call: NA; j_call: TRBJ1-1
cdr3_nt: TGCGCCAGCAGCCAAGATGGTACCGGGACAGTATTAAACACAGATACGCAGTATTTT; cdr3_aa: CASSQDGTGTVLNTDTQYF; clone_size: NA; v_call: TRBV4-3; d_call: TRBD1; j_call: TRBJ2-3
cdr3_nt: TGTGCCACCCTCCAAGTAACAGGGAGTTCACCCCTCCACTTT; cdr3_aa: CATLQVTGSSPLHF; clone_size: NA; v_call: TRBV6-5; d_call: NA; j_call: TRBJ1-6
cdr3_nt: TGTGCCAGCAGAAGGGGGGGACAGGGGATCGCCCAGTACTTC; cdr3_aa: CASRRGGQGIAQYF; clone_size: NA; v_call: TRBV11-2; d_call: TRBD1; j_call: TRBJ2-5
cdr3_nt: TGCAGTGCTAGTACAGGGAACTATGGCTACACCTTC; cdr3_aa: CSASTGNYGYTF; clone_size: NA; v_call: TRBV20-1; d_call: NA; j_call: TRBJ1-2
cdr3_nt: TGTGCCAGCTCACCAGCGCGGGACGAGCAGTACTTC; cdr3_aa: CASSPARDEQYF; clone_size: NA; v_call: TRBV18; d_call: NA; j_call: TRBJ2-7
cdr3_nt: TGTGCCAGCAGCCAATTTTCCCCGGAGACCCAGTACTTC; cdr3_aa: CASSQFSPETQYF; clone_size: NA; v_call: TRBV3-1/TRBV3-2; d_call: NA; j_call: TRBJ2-5
cdr3_nt: TGTGCCAGCAGCTTATTGAGCTCCTACGAGCAGTACTTC; cdr3_aa: CASSLLSSYEQYF; clone_size: NA; v_call: TRBV11-3; d_call: NA; j_call: TRBJ2-7
cdr3_nt: TGTGCCAGCAGCGGGAGAAACAGGGTCGAGGCAGATACGCAGTATTTT; cdr3_aa: CASSGRNRVEADTQYF; clone_size: NA; v_call: TRBV9; d_call: NA; j_call: TRBJ2-3
cdr3_nt: TGTGCCAGCAGTTACTCGTCCTTCTTCGCGGGACAGGGTGGCTACGAGCAGTACTTC; cdr3_aa: CASSYSSFFAGQGGYEQYF; clone_size: once; v_call: TRBV6-2/TRBV6-3; d_call: TRBD1; j_call: TRBJ2-7
cdr3_nt: TGCAGCGTTGAAGGGCGGGGGGGCTCCTACAATGAGCAGTTCTTC; cdr3_aa: CSVEGRGGSYNEQFF; clone_size: NA; v_call: TRBV29-1; d_call: TRBD2; j_call: TRBJ2-1
cdr3_nt: TGTGCCACCAGTGATTTATCCAGGGTCGATGGCTACACCTTC; cdr3_aa: CATSDLSRVDGYTF; clone_size: NA; v_call: TRBV24-1; d_call: NA; j_call: TRBJ1-2
cdr3_nt: TGCGCCAGCAGGGACGGACAGGGCCTACAAGAGACCCAGTACTTC; cdr3_aa: CASRDGQGLQETQYF; clone_size: NA; v_call: TRBV10-2; d_call: TRBD1; j_call: TRBJ2-5
cdr3_nt: TGTGCCAGCAGTCTCCCCGGGGGAGCACATTCCAGCCCCGAGACCCAGTACTTC; cdr3_aa: CASSLPGGAHSSPETQYF; clone_size: NA; v_call: TRBV6-6; d_call: NA; j_call: TRBJ2-5
cdr3_nt: TGTGCCAGCAGTGCTCTGGACAGGGGAAATGGCTACACCTTC; cdr3_aa: CASSALDRGNGYTF; clone_size: NA; v_call: TRBV28; d_call: TRBD1; j_call: TRBJ1-2
cdr3_nt: TGTGCCAGCAGTTACAGGGGTTATTTACCCCTCCACTTT; cdr3_aa: CASSYRGYLPLHF; clone_size: NA; v_call: TRBV6-2/TRBV6-3; d_call: NA; j_call: TRBJ1-6
cdr3_nt: TGTGCCAGCAGCCCGGACAGCCAGATATTGGGCTACACCTTC; cdr3_aa: CASSPDSQILGYTF; clone_size: NA; v_call: TRBV7-9; d_call: NA; j_call: TRBJ1-2
cdr3_nt: TGTGCCAGCAGCTTTTGGGTAGCGGGGGAAACCTCCTACAATGAGCAGTTCTTC; cdr3_aa: CASSFWVAGETSYNEQFF; clone_size: NA; v_call: TRBV5-4; d_call: TRBD2; j_call: TRBJ2-1
cdr3_nt: TGTGCCAGCAGTTTCGGAGGGCCGGGCACTGAAGCTTTCTTT; cdr3_aa: CASSFGGPGTEAFF; clone_size: NA; v_call: TRBV27; d_call: NA; j_call: TRBJ1-1
cdr3_nt: TGTGCCAGCAGACAGGACGAGAACACTGAAGCTTTCTTT; cdr3_aa: CASRQDENTEAFF; clone_size: NA; v_call: TRBV12-3/TRBV12-4; d_call: NA; j_call: TRBJ1-1
cdr3_nt: TGCAGTGCTAGTGACCGGGACACAGATCACTATGGCTACACCTTC; cdr3_aa: CSASDRDTDHYGYTF; clone_size: few; v_call: TRBV20-1; d_call: NA; j_call: TRBJ1-2
cdr3_nt: TGTGCCAGCACCCCTCAGCGTGGCTACACCTTC; cdr3_aa: CASTPQRGYTF; clone_size: NA; v_call: TRBV7-9; d_call: NA; j_call: TRBJ1-2